This T cell receptor (beta chain) was found in a study of radiation and T cells in renal cell carcinoma. In germline, CDR1 is MNHEY, CDR2 SVGAGI. The V and J ends lost 4 bases and 5 bases respectively, with 14 bases between them. The CDR3 contains 14 residues. Regarding this clone: What it binds is unknown.

The assay was immunoSEQ multiplex PCR, and TCRdb's table has in-frame clones only and misses some. The sample records about 73,000 clones, around four fifths being singletons. Described time point: blood 4 weeks post-SBRT, at nephrectomy. Specified treatment: 15 Gy SBRT to primary tumor, nephrectomy 4 weeks later. Nephrectomy followed 15 Gy stereotactic body radiation by 4 weeks. Radiation-treated patients gave blood at baseline, week 2 and week 4. Regarding the study as a whole: Baseline intratumoral clonotype presence is unknown without pretreatment biopsies.

The input for sequencing was blood, taken from a patient whose treatment included radiotherapy and nephrectomy. The chain carries TRBV6-5 and TRBJ1-1, with D maybe TRBD1 (6 bases). This sequence was found in a woman aged 55-70 years with renal cell carcinoma. The CDR3 here is CASSFDRFWTEAFF. In DNA, the CDR3 is TGTGCCAGCAGTTTCGACAGGTTTTGGACTGAAGCTTTCTTT.